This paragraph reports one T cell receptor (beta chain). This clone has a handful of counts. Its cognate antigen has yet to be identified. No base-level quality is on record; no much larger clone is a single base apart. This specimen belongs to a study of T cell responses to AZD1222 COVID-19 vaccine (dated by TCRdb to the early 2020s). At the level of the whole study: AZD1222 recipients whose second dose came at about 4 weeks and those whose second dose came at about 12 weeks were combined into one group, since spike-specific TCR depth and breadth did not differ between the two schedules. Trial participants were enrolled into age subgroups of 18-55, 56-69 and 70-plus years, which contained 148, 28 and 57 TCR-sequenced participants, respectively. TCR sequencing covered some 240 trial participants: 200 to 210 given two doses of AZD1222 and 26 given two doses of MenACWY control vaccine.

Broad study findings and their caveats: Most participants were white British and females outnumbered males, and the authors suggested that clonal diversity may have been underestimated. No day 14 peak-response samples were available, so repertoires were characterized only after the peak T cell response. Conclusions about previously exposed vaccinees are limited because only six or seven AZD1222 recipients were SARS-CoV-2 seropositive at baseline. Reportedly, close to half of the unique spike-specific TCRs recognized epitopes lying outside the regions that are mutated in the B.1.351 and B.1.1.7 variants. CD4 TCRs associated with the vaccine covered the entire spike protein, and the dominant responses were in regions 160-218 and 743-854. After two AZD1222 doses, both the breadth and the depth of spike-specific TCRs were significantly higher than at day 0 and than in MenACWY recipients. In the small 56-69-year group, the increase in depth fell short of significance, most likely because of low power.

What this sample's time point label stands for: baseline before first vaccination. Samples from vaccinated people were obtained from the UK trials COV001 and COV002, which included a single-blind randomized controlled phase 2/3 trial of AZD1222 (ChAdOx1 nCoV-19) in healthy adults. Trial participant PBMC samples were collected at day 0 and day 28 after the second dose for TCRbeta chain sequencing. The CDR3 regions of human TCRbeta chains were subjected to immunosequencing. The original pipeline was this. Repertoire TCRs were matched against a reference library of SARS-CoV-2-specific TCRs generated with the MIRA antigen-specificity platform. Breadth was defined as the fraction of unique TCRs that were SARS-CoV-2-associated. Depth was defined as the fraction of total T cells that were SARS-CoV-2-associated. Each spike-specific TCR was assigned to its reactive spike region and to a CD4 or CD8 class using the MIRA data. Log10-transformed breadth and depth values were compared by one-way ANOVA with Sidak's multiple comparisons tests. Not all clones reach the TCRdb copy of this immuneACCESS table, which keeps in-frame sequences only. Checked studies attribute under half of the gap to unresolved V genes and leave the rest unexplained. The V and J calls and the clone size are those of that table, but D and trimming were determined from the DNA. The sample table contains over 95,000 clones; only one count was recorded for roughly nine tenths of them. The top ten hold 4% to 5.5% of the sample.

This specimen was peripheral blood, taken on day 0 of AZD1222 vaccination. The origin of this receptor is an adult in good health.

The DNA sequence reads TGCAGTGCCCGCCTGTCCCACGAGCAGTACTTC. Translated, it gives CSARLSHEQYF. This chain joins TRBV20-1 to TRBJ2-7; no D gene is confidently identified. For CDR1 and CDR2, the germline V gene (reference sequence) lists DFQATT and SNEGSKA. Trimming removed 6 bases from V and 5 bases from J, leaving 11 bases between the germline ends. Including the terminal cysteine and phenylalanine, the CDR3 comprises 11 residues. The read is trimmed to its CDR3 DNA, 33 bases read in frame from base 1.